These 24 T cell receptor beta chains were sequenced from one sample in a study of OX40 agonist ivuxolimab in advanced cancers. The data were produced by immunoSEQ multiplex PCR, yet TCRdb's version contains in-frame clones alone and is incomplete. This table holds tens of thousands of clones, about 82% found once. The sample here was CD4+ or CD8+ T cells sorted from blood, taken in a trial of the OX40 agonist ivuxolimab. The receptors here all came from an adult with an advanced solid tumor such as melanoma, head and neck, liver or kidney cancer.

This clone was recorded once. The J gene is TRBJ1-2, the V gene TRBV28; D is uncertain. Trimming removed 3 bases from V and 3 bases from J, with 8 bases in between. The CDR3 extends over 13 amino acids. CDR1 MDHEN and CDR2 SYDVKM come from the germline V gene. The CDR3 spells CASSLGYDYGYTF. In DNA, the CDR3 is TGTGCCAGCAGTTTGGGATACGACTATGGCTACACCTTC.

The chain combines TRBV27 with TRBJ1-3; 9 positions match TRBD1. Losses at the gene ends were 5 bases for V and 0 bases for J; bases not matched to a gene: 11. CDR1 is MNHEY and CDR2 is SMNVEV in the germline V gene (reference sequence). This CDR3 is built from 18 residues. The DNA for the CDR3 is TGTGCCAGCAGTCCCGGGACAGGGCGGCAGTTCTCTGGAAACACCATATATTTT. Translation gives CASSPGTGRQFSGNTIYF.

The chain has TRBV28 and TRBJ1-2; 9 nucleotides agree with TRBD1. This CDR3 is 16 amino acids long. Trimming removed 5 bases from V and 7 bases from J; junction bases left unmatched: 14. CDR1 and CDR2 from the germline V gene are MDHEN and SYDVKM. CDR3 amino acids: CASSVPGQGSHRGYTF. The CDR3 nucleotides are TGTGCCAGCAGTGTGCCGGGACAGGGCTCCCATCGTGGCTACACCTTC.

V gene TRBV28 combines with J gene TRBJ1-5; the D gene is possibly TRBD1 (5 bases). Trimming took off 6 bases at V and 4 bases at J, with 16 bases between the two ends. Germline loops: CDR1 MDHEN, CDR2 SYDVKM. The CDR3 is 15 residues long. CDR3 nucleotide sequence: TGTGCCAGCAGCTCGGGGGGATTCGAAAATCAGCCCCAGCATTTT. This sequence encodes CASSSGGFENQPQHF.

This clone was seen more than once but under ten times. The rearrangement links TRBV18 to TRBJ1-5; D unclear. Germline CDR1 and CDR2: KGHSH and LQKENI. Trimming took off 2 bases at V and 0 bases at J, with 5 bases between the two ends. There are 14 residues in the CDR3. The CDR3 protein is CASSPGDSNQPQHF. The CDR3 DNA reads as TGTGCCAGCTCACCAGGAGATAGCAATCAGCCCCAGCATTTT. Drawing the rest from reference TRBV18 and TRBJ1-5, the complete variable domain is NAGVMQNPRHLVRRRGQEARLRCSPMKGHSHVYWYRQLPEEGLKFMVYLQKENIIDESGMPKERFSAEFPKEGPSILRIQQVVRGDSAAYFCASSPGDSNQPQHFGDGTRLSIL.

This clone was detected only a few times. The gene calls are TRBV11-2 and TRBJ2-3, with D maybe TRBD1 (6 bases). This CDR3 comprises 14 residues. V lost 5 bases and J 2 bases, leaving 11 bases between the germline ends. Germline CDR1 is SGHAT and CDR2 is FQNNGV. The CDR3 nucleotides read TGTGCCAGCAGCACCTGGACAGCCACAGATACGCAGTATTTT. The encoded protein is CASSTWTATDTQYF.

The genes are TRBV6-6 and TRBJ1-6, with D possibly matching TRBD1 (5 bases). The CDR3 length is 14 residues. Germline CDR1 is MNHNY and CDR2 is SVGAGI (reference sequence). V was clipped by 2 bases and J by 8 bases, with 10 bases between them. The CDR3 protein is CASSYVQGDSPLHF. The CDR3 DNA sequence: TGTGCCAGCAGTTACGTGCAGGGTGATTCACCCCTCCACTTT.

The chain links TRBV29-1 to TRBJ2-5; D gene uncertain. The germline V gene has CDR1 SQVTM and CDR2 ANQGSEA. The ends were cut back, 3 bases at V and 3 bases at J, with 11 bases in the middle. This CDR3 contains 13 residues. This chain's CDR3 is CSVDGPVEETQYF. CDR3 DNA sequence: TGCAGCGTTGATGGGCCAGTAGAAGAGACCCAGTACTTC. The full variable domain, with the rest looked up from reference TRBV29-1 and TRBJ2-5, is SAVISQKPSRDICQRGTSLTIQCQVDSQVTMMFWYRQQPGQSLTLIATANQGSEATYESGFVIDKFPISRPNLTFSTLTVSNMSPEDSSIYLCSVDGPVEETQYFGPGTRLLVL.

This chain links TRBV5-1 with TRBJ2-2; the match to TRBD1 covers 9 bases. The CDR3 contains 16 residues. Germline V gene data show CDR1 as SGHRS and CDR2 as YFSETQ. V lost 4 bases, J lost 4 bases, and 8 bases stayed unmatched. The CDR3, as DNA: TGCGCCAGCAGCCCTGCAGGGACAGGGATCACCGGGGAGCTGTTTTTT. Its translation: CASSPAGTGITGELFF.

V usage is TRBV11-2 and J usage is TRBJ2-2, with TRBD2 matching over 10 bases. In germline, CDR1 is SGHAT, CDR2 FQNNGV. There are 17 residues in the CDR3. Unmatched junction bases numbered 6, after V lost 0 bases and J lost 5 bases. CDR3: CASSLEGAGLATGELFF. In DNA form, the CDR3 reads TGTGCCAGCAGCTTAGAAGGGGCGGGACTAGCGACCGGGGAGCTGTTTTTT.

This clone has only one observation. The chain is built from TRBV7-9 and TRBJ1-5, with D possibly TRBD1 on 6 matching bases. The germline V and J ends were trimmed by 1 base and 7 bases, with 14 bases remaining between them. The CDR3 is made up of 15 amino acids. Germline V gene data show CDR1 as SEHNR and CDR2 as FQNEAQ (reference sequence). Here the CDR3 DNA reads TGTGCCAGCAGCTTAGGAGGGGGGGCTGGGCAGCCCCAGCATTTT. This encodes CASSLGGGAGQPQHF.

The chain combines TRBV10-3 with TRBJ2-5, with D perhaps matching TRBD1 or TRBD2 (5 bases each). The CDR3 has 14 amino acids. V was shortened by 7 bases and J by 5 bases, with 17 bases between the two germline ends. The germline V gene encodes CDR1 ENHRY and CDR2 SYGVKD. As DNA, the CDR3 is TGTGCCATCAAGCACGACGGCAGGGACGAGACCCAGTACTTC. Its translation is CAIKHDGRDETQYF.

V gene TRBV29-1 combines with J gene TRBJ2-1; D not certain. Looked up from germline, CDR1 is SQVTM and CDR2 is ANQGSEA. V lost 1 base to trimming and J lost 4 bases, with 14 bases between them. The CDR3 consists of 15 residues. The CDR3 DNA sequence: TGCAGCGTTGAAGGTAGAGGTGGCATATACAATGAGCAGTTCTTC. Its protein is CSVEGRGGIYNEQFF.

In DNA form, the CDR3 reads TGTGCCAGTAGTATACGGGGGGATCAGCCCCAGCATTTT. As protein: CASSIRGDQPQHF. The V call is TRBV19, the J call TRBJ1-5; TRBD1 might be the D (5 bases). In germline, CDR1 is LNHDA, CDR2 SQIVND (reference sequence). CDR3 length: 13 amino acids. V lost 2 bases and J 5 bases, leaving 7 bases between the germline ends.

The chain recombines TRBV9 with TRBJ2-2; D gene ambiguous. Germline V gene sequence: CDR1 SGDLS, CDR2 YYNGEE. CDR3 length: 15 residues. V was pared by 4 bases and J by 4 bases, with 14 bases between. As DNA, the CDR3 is TGTGCCAGCAGCCCCCGGTTTTCGGTCACCGGGGAGCTGTTTTTT. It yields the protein CASSPRFSVTGELFF.

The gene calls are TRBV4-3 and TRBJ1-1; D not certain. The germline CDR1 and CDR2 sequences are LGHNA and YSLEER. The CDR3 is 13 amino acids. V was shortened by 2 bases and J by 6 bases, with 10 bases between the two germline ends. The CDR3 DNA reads TGCGCCAGCAGCCAATCCCCTAGGGCTGAAGCTTTCTTT. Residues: CASSQSPRAEAFF.

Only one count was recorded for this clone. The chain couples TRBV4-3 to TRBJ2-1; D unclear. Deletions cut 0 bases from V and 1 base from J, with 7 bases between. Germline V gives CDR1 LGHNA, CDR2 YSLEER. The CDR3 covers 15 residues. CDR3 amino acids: CASSQEGWSYNEQFF. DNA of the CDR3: TGCGCCAGCAGCCAAGAAGGGTGGTCCTACAATGAGCAGTTCTTC.

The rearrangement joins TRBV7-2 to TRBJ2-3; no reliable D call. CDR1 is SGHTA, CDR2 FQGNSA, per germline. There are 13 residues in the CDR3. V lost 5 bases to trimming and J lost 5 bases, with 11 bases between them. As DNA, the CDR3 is TGTGCCAGCAGCCCCCGCCGGTTAGATACGCAGTATTTT. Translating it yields CASSPRRLDTQYF.

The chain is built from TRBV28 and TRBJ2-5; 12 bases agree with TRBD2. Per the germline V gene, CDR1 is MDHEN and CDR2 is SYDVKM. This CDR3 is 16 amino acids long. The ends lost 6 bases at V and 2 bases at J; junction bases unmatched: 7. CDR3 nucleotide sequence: TGTGCCAGCAGGACGATGACTAGCGGGGGACAAGAGACCCAGTACTTC. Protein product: CASRTMTSGGQETQYF.

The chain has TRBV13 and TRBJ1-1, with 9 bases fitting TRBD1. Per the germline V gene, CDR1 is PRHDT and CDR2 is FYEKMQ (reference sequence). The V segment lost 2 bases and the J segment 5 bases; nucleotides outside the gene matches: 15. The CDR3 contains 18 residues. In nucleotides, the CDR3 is TGTGCCAGCAGCTTATCCTTGGACAGGGGCATCGTGAGGACTGAAGCTTTCTTT. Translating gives CASSLSLDRGIVRTEAFF.

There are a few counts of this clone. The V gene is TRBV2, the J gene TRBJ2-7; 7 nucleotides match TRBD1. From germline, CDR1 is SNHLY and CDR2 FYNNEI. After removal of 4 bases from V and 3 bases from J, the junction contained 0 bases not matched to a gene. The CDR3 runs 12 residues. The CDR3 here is CASSGQGYEQYF. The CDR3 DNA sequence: TGTGCCAGCAGTGGACAGGGCTACGAGCAGTACTTC.

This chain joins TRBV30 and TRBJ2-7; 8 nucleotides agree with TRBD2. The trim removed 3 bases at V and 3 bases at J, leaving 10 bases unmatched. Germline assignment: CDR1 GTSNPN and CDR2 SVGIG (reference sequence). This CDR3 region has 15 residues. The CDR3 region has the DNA TGTGCCTGGAGCGGGGGACTAGTTGGTGGCTACGAGCAGTACTTC. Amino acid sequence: CAWSGGLVGGYEQYF.

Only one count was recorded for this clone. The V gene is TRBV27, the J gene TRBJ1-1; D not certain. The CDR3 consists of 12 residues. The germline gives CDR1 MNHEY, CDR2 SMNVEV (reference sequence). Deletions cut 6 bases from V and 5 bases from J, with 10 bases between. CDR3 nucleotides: TGTGCCAGCAGAACACAGAAAACTGAAGCTTTCTTT. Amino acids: CASRTQKTEAFF.

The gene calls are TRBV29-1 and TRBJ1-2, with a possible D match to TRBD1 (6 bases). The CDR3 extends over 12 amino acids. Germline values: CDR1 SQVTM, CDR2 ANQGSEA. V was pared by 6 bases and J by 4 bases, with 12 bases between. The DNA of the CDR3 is TGCAGCGTACCCGGGACAAGCTATGGCTACACCTTC. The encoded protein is CSVPGTSYGYTF.